The rows below give T cell receptor beta chains drawn from one sample of a study of T cells in Graves' hyperthyroidism and ophthalmopathy. TCRdb reprocessed the multiplex PCR reads via MiXCR and lists one record per CDR3 protein. Of 400,000 to 500,000 distinct CDR3 sequences listed, approximately 13% were seen once; the top ten hold approximately 5.3%. Sequenced sample: blood. These receptor sequences come from a woman aged 18-29 years with Graves' hyperthyroidism. The CDR3 runs from the conserved cysteine through the conserved F or W. A D gene is named only where the DNA matches it firmly. Size is omitted from some rows. Given values are once, few, many or a class for expanded clones.

V gene	J gene	clone size	D gene	CDR3 protein	CDR3 DNA
TRBV29-1	TRBJ2-3	few	NA	CSVEKLVPRQYF	TGCAGCGTTGAAAAACTAGTACCACGGCAGTATTTT
TRBV4-2	TRBJ2-7	few	NA	CASSPMGSDTQTYEQYF	TGTGCCAGCAGCCCCATGGGGAGCGACACGCAAACCTACGAGCAGTACTTC
TRBV7-2	TRBJ2-7	many	TRBD2	CASSLTSANYEQYF	TGTGCCAGCAGCTTAACTAGCGCCAACTACGAGCAGTACTTC
TRBV2	TRBJ2-5	many	NA	CASSVSTGVKYF	TGTGCCAGCAGTGTCTCGACGGGAGTCAAGTACTTC
TRBV12-3/TRBV12-4	TRBJ2-1	NA	TRBD1	CASSGTGTDEQFF	TGTGCCAGCAGTGGGACAGGGACGGATGAGCAGTTCTTC
TRBV20-1	TRBJ1-5	NA	NA	CSAGSQPQHF	TGCAGTGCTGGGTCCCAGCCCCAGCATTTT
TRBV4-1	TRBJ1-5	NA	NA	CASSQDLRGPDQPQHF	TGCGCCAGCAGCCAAGATCTGCGGGGTCCCGATCAGCCCCAGCATTTT
TRBV28	TRBJ1-5	many	TRBD1	CASSLGGQGSRSNQPQHF	TGTGCCAGCAGTTTAGGGGGACAGGGATCAAGGAGCAATCAGCCCCAGCATTTT
TRBV7-2	TRBJ1-5	many	NA	CASSRSPSNQPQHF	TGTGCCAGCAGCCGGAGCCCGAGCAATCAGCCCCAGCATTTT
TRBV7-2	TRBJ2-7	many	TRBD2	CASSSASGSSYEQYF	TGTGCCAGCAGCTCTGCTAGCGGGTCCTCCTACGAGCAGTACTTC
TRBV3-1	TRBJ2-3	many	TRBD2	CASSRSIRGRGDTQYF	TGTGCCAGCAGCCGTTCTATCCGCGGGAGGGGAGATACGCAGTATTTT
TRBV7-3	TRBJ2-7	NA	TRBD1	CASSLDRESEQYF	TGTGCCAGCAGCTTAGACAGGGAGAGCGAGCAGTACTTC
TRBV12-3/TRBV12-4	TRBJ1-1	many	TRBD1	CASSLTGESEAFF	TGTGCCAGCAGTTTAACAGGGGAATCTGAAGCTTTCTTT
TRBV9	TRBJ2-7	NA	NA	CASSVGGLSYEQYF	TGTGCCAGCAGCGTAGGCGGCCTCTCCTACGAGCAGTACTTC
TRBV19	TRBJ1-2	NA	TRBD1	CASLGQAYYGYTF	TGTGCCAGTCTTGGACAGGCTTACTATGGCTACACCTTC
TRBV11-2	TRBJ2-3	NA	TRBD2	CASSSTLGTSSLDTQYF	TGTGCCAGCAGCTCCACCCTCGGGACTAGCTCTCTTGATACGCAGTATTTT
TRBV7-2	TRBJ1-2	many	TRBD1	CASSSRTGTGYGYTF	TGTGCCAGCAGCTCCCGGACAGGAACTGGCTATGGCTACACCTTC
TRBV4-1	TRBJ2-7	NA	NA	CASSQDTVGEQYF	TGCGCCAGCAGCCAAGATACTGTCGGCGAGCAGTACTTC
TRBV30	TRBJ1-3	NA	NA	CAWSGKGVDTIYF	TGTGCCTGGAGTGGGAAGGGGGTGGACACCATATATTTT
TRBV3-1	TRBJ2-3	NA	NA	CASSQGDHTDTQYF	TGTGCCAGCAGCCAAGGGGACCACACAGATACGCAGTATTTT
TRBV28	TRBJ1-2	many	NA	CASSLTMEGGYGYTF	TGTGCCAGCAGTTTGACTATGGAAGGCGGCTATGGCTACACCTTC
TRBV6-2/TRBV6-3	TRBJ2-7	few	TRBD1	CASSYPEAEQGVSYEQYF	TGTGCCAGCAGTTACCCTGAGGCTGAACAGGGGGTCTCCTACGAGCAGTACTTC
TRBV27	TRBJ2-5	few	TRBD2	CASREGGRETQYF	TGTGCCAGCAGAGAGGGCGGGAGAGAGACCCAGTACTTC
TRBV6-2/TRBV6-3	TRBJ2-3	few	NA	CASSYGGRGSDTQYF	TGTGCCAGCAGTTACGGGGGGCGAGGCTCAGATACGCAGTATTTT
TRBV5-1	TRBJ1-1	NA	NA	CASTLMTGNTEAFF	TGCGCCAGCACCCTAATGACAGGGAACACTGAAGCTTTCTTT
TRBV6-6	TRBJ1-6	NA	NA	CASSYRGNSPLHF	TGTGCCAGCAGTTACAGGGGAAATTCACCCCTCCACTTT
TRBV20-1	TRBJ2-7	many	NA	CSAARDTKHEQYF	TGCAGTGCTGCCAGGGACACAAAACACGAGCAGTACTTC
TRBV28	TRBJ2-1	many	NA	CASSFPGDEQFF	TGTGCCAGCAGTTTCCCGGGGGATGAGCAGTTCTTC
TRBV20-1	TRBJ2-1	few	TRBD1	CSAGQGWDEQFF	TGCAGTGCCGGACAGGGGTGGGATGAGCAGTTCTTC
TRBV28	TRBJ2-1	many	TRBD2	CASSQREVSYNEQFF	TGTGCCAGCAGCCAGCGGGAGGTCTCCTACAATGAGCAGTTCTTC
TRBV28	TRBJ1-1	many	TRBD1	CASTKMGTGLMNTEAFF	TGTGCCAGCACAAAAATGGGGACAGGGTTGATGAACACTGAAGCTTTCTTT
TRBV2	TRBJ2-3	NA	NA	CASSSNGVTDTQYF	TGTGCCAGCAGTAGTAATGGGGTCACAGATACGCAGTATTTT
TRBV7-2	TRBJ2-1	many	TRBD2	CASSSWGGRMEQFF	TGTGCCAGCAGTTCCTGGGGCGGGAGAATGGAGCAGTTCTTC
TRBV4-1	TRBJ2-7	many	TRBD2	CASSPRASGYEQYF	TGCGCCAGCAGCCCTCGGGCTAGCGGCTACGAGCAGTACTTC
TRBV28	TRBJ1-1	many	NA	CASTPGRANTEAFF	TGTGCCAGCACCCCCGGACGGGCGAACACTGAAGCTTTCTTT
TRBV6-1	TRBJ1-2	many	NA	CASSTKQGSHYGYTF	TGTGCCAGCAGTACAAAACAAGGGAGTCACTATGGCTACACCTTC
TRBV2	TRBJ2-1	few	NA	CASSPGRKYNEQFF	TGTGCCAGCAGTCCGGGACGGAAATACAATGAGCAGTTCTTC
TRBV2	TRBJ2-1	NA	NA	CASKVSDYYNEQFF	TGTGCCAGCAAGGTTTCCGACTACTACAATGAGCAGTTCTTC
TRBV28	TRBJ2-1	many	TRBD2	CASSTSGSRDEQFF	TGTGCCAGCTCAACTAGCGGGAGTCGGGATGAGCAGTTCTTC
TRBV7-6	TRBJ1-1	few	TRBD1	CASSTWGTGGYTEAFF	TGTGCCAGCAGCACCTGGGGGACAGGGGGCTACACTGAAGCTTTCTTT
TRBV28	TRBJ2-1	many	NA	CASSLWGREQFF	TGTGCCAGCAGTTTATGGGGGAGGGAGCAGTTCTTC
TRBV13	TRBJ2-1	many	TRBD1	CASSLEGALTANEQFF	TGTGCCAGCAGCTTAGAGGGGGCCCTAACTGCCAATGAGCAGTTCTTC
TRBV9	TRBJ2-2	NA	NA	CASSRQGGHTGELFF	TGTGCCAGCAGCCGTCAGGGAGGTCACACCGGGGAGCTGTTTTTT